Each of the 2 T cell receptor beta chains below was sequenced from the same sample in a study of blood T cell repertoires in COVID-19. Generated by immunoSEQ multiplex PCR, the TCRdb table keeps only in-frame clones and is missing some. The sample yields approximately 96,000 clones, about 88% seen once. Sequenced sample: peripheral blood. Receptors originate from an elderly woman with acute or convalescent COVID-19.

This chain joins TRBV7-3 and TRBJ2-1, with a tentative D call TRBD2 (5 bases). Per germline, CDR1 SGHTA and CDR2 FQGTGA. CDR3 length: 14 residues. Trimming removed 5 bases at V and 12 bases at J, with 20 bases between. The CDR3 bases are TGTGCCAGCAGCCCCGCATTCGGGCTAGCACGGCAGTTCTTC. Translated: CASSPAFGLARQFF. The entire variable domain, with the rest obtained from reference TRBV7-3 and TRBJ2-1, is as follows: GAGVSQTPSNKVTEKGKYVELRCDPISGHTALYWYRQSLGQGPEFLIYFQGTGAADDSGLPNDRFFAVRPEGSVSTLKIQRTERGDSAVYLCASSPAFGLARQFFGPGTRLTVL.

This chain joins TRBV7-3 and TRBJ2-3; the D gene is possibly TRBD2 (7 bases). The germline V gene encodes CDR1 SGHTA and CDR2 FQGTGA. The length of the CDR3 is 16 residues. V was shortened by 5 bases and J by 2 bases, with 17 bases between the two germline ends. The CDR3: CASSPRGGASTDTQYF. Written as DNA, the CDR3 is TGTGCCAGCAGCCCCAGAGGGGGGGCATCCACAGATACGCAGTATTTT.